This T cell receptor (beta chain) was sequenced for a study of vaccination effects on CD4 cells after COVID-19. As for the study in general: Convalescent patients, a few in all, were sampled both early and late after vaccination. Samples that were drawn after vaccination came a median of 72 days after the second dose. General observations from the study: Clones arising from infection and from vaccination showed marked clonal contraction late after vaccination.

The CDR3 spans 13 residues. Germline lookup yields CDR1 SGDLS and CDR2 YYNGEE. V shed 0 bases and J shed 7 bases, with 11 bases lying between them. Sequenced by immunoSEQ multiplex PCR; TCRdb stores in-frame clones only, minus some. The repertoire holds tens of thousands of clones, with around 76% as singletons. In regard to this clone: Antigen unknown.

Isolating CD4+ T cells followed roughly ten days of culture. The person had PCR-confirmed SARS-CoV-2 infection between March and December 2020. Each participant was administered two doses of either the BNT162b2 or the mRNA-1273 vaccine. This chain connects TRBV9 to TRBJ2-7, with D possibly called TRBD1 or TRBD2 (5 bases each). The source was CD4+ T cells from PBMCs cultured without peptide, collected after COVID-19 vaccination. This sequence originates from a human donor who had a prior SARS-CoV-2 infection. This CDR3 reads CASSVVGGREQYF. The CDR3 DNA sequence: TGTGCCAGCAGCGTAGTTGGGGGTAGAGAGCAGTACTTC.